The TCR beta chain described here comes from a study of T-cell reconstitution after alpha-beta-depleted transplantation in children. The study, taken as a whole, reports: Surviving thymic progenitors and recipient T cells were the source of high TCRbeta diversity at day 60 in some patients. The study reportedly traced alpha-beta T cells about two months after transplant to several hundred expanded graft clones. After one year, T-cell counts and TCRbeta diversity mostly came from new T cells.

TCRbeta library construction was performed incorporating unique molecular identifiers. Using its own MiXCR run on the PCR reads, TCRdb lists one record per CDR3 protein. The table shows about 240,000 distinct CDR3 sequences, with more than 20% occurring only once. V shed 1 base and J 9 bases; nucleotides not matched to a gene: 0. CDR3 length: 12 residues. In germline, CDR1 is SGHVS, CDR2 FQNEAQ. As regards this clonotype: The antigen remains undetermined.

The receptor's source is a girl aged 2 to 10 with Fanconi anemia, due to receive a stem cell transplant. The sequences come from PBMCs, collected before TCRalphabeta/CD19-depleted stem cell transplant. This chain uses TRBV7-8 with TRBJ1-5, with 7 nucleotides matching TRBD1. The CDR3 bases are TGTGCCAGCAGCTTAGACAGGGGGCCCCAGCATTTT. Its protein is CASSLDRGPQHF.